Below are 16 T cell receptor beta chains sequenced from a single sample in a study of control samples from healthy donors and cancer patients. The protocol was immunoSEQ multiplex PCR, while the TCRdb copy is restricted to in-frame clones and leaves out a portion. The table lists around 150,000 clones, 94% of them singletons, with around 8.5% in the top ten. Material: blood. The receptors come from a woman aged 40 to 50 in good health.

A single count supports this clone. The CDR3 spells CASSYSAPAFPQFF. CDR3 nucleotides: TGTGCCAGCAGTTACTCAGCCCCCGCGTTTCCGCAGTTCTTC. The V and J genes are TRBV6-5 and TRBJ2-1, with D hard to call. CDR1 and CDR2 from the germline V gene are MNHEY and SVGAGI. The CDR3 covers 14 residues. Between the trimmed V and J ends, which lost 0 bases and 12 bases, there was a span of 15 bases.

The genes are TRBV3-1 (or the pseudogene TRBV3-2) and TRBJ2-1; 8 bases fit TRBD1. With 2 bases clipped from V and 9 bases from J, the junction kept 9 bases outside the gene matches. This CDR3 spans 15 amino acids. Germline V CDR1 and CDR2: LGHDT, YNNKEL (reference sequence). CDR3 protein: CASSQTGDRRGEQFF. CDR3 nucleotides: TGTGCCAGCAGCCAAACAGGGGACAGGCGGGGTGAGCAGTTCTTC.

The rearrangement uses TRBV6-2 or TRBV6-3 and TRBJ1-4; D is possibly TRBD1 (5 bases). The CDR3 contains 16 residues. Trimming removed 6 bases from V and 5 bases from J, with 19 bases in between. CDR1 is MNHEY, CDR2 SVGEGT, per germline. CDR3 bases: TGTGCCAGCAGCACGGGTGGGGACTTTCAGAATGAAAAACTGTTTTTT. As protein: CASSTGGDFQNEKLFF.

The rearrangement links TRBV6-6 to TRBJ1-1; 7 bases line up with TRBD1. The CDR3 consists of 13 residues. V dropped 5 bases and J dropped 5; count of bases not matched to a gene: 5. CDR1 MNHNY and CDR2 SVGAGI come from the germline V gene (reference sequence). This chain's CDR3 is CASSPTGATEAFF. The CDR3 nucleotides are TGTGCCAGCAGTCCAACAGGGGCGACTGAAGCTTTCTTT.

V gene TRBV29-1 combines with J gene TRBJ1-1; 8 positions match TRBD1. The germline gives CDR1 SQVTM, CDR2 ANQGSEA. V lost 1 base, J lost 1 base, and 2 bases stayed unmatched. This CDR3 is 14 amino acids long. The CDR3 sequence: CSVEGQGSNTEAFF. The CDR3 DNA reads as TGCAGCGTTGAAGGACAGGGGTCGAACACTGAAGCTTTCTTT. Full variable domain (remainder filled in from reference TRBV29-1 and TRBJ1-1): SAVISQKPSRDICQRGTSLTIQCQVDSQVTMMFWYRQQPGQSLTLIATANQGSEATYESGFVIDKFPISRPNLTFSTLTVSNMSPEDSSIYLCSVEGQGSNTEAFFGQGTRLTVV.

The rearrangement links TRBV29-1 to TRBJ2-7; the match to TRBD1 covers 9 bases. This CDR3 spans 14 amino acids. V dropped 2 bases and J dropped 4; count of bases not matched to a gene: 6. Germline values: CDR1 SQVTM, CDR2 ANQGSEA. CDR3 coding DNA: TGCAGCGTTGAAACGCCGGACAGGGGATACGAGCAGTACTTC. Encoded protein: CSVETPDRGYEQYF.

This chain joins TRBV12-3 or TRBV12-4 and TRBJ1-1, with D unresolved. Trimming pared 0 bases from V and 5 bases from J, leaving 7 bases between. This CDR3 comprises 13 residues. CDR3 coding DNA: TGTGCCAGCAGTTTAGCGCTTATAACTGAAGCTTTCTTT. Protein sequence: CASSLALITEAFF.

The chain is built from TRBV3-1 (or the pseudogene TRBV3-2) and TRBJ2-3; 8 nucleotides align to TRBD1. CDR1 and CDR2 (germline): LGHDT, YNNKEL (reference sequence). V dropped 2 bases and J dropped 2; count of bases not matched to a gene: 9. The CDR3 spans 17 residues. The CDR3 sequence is CASSQSTGALLTDTQYF. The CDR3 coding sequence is TGTGCCAGCAGCCAATCGACAGGGGCCCTCCTCACAGATACGCAGTATTTT.

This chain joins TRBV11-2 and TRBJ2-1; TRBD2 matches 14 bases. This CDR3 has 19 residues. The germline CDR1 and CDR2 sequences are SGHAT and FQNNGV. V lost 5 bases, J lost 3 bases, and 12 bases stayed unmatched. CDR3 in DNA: TGTGCCAGCAGCCTTGGGGGACTAGCGGGAGCGGACGACTACAATGAGCAGTTCTTC. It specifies CASSLGGLAGADDYNEQFF.

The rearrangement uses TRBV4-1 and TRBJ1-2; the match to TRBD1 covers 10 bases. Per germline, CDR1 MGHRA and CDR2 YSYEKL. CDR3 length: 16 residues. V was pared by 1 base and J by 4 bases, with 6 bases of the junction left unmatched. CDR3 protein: CASSQGGQGIAYGYTF. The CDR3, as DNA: TGCGCCAGCAGCCAAGGGGGACAGGGGATTGCCTATGGCTACACCTTC.

DNA for the CDR3: TGTGCCAGCAGCCCTCCCCGGGGGGCTGAAGCTTTCTTT. This encodes CASSPPRGAEAFF. The chain employs TRBV13 and TRBJ1-1; D is perhaps TRBD1 (5 bases). CDR3 length: 13 amino acids. The germline gives CDR1 PRHDT, CDR2 FYEKMQ (reference sequence). The V end lost 5 bases, the J end lost 6 bases, and 13 bases lay between the germline ends.

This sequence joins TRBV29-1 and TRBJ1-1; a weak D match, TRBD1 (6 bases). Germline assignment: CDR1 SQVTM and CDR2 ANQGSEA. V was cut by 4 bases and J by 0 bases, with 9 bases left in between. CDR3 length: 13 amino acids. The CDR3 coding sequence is TGCAGCGTTGGACAGGTCATGAACACTGAAGCTTTCTTT. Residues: CSVGQVMNTEAFF.

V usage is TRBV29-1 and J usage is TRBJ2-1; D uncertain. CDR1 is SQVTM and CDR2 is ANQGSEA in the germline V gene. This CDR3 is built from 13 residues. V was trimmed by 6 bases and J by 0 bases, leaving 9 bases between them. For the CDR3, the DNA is TGCAGCGTACCCGCGAGCTCCTACAATGAGCAGTTCTTC. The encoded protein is CSVPASSYNEQFF.

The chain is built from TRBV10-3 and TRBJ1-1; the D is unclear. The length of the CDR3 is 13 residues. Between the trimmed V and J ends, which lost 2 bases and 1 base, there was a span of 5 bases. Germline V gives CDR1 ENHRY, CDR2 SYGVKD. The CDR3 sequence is CAISEARNTEAFF. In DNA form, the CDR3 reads TGTGCCATCAGTGAGGCGAGGAACACTGAAGCTTTCTTT.

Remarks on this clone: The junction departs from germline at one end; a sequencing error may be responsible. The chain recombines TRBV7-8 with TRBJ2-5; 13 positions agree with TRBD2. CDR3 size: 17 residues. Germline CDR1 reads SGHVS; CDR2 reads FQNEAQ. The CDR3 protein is CASSLARLAGGRGPKDF. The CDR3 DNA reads TGTGCCAGCAGCTTAGCCCGACTAGCGGGGGGCCGGGGCCCCAAGGACTTC.

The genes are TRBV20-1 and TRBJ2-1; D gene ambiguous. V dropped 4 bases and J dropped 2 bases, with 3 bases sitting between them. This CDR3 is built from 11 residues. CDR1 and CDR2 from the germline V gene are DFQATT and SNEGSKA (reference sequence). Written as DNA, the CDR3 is TGCAGTGCTATCCCCTACAATGAGCAGTTCTTC. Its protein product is CSAIPYNEQFF.